This TCR beta chain is drawn from a study of blood T cell repertoires in COVID-19. Original processing notes: Quantification of nucleated cells was approximated via reference gene primer amplification. Repertoires were generated with immunoSEQ multiplex PCR, while TCRdb's copy carries only in-frame clones and drops some. V and J calls and clone size are copied from that table; D and trimming were computed from the DNA. Seen here are roughly 190,000 clones, 80% to 90% observed once, and the top ten hold approximately 11%. While infection was still active, Seattle patients were enrolled and then followed longitudinally. The CDR3 runs 14 residues. Germline V gives CDR1 SNHLY, CDR2 FYNNEI. Trimming at V came to 9 bases and at J to 8 bases, leaving 10 bases not matched to a gene.

The TCR sequence derives from a middle-aged woman with COVID-19, enrolled during active disease. The chain employs TRBV2 and TRBJ1-4; 9 positions match TRBD1. Source material: peripheral blood. CDR3 in amino acids: CASGIQGAGEKLFF. CDR3 bases: TGTGCCAGTGGGATACAGGGGGCGGGCGAAAAACTGTTTTTT.